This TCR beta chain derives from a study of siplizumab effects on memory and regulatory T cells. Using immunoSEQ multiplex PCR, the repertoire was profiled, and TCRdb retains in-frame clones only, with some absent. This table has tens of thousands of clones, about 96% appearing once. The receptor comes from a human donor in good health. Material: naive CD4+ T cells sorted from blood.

This CDR3 is CASTKGTGTYEQYF. The CDR3 DNA is TGTGCCAGCACCAAGGGCACAGGGACCTACGAGCAGTACTTC. The genes are TRBV6-5 and TRBJ2-7; TRBD1 might be the D (6 bases). V lost 7 bases to trimming and J lost 2 bases, with 15 bases between them. Germline V gives CDR1 MNHEY, CDR2 SVGAGI. CDR3 length: 14 residues.